The rows below give T cell receptor beta chains drawn from one sample of a study of cytomegalovirus exposure and HLA in healthy donors. The assay was immunoSEQ multiplex PCR, and TCRdb's table has in-frame clones only and misses some. This table has some 150,000 clones, approximately 67% appearing once. The specimen was PBMCs. These receptors all come from a man aged 40-55 years in good health and CMV-seronegative. CDR3s include the opening cysteine and the closing phenylalanine or tryptophan. A D gene is named only where the DNA matches it firmly. Size values are once, few and many counts, or a class for expanded clones, and some rows have none.

j_call d_call v_call clone_size cdr3_nt cdr3_aa
TRBJ1-2 . TRBV28 . TGTGCCAGCAGATCTACAGGGTTTCCAAACTATGGCTACACCTTC CASRSTGFPNYGYTF
TRBJ2-6 . TRBV6-1 few TGTGCCAGCAGTGCTACAGGGTCTGGGGCCAACGTCCTGACTTTC CASSATGSGANVLTF
TRBJ2-7 . TRBV5-1 . TGCGCCAGCAGCTTGGGACAGCGAGTGGAGCAGTACTTC CASSLGQRVEQYF
TRBJ2-5 . TRBV6-1 . TGTGCCAGCAGCAGACCGGGGACCCAGTACTTC CASSRPGTQYF
TRBJ2-3 TRBD2 TRBV5-6 . TGTGCCAGCAGCCAGGGACTAGCGGGAGCCCCAGATACGCAGTATTTT CASSQGLAGAPDTQYF
TRBJ1-2 TRBD1 TRBV2 . TGTGCCAGCAGTGACAGACAGGGCCGTGGCTACACCTTC CASSDRQGRGYTF
TRBJ1-1 . TRBV4-1 . TGCGCCAGCAGTAGTTTTAAAGGGGTGAACACTGAAGCTTTCTTT CASSSFKGVNTEAFF
TRBJ2-5 TRBD2 TRBV6-5 once TGTGCCAGCAGTGCGGGACTAGGAGAGACCCAGTACTTC CASSAGLGETQYF
TRBJ1-5 . TRBV6-5 . TGTGCCAGCAGCCCTGGACAGTCGTATCAGCCCCAGCATTTT CASSPGQSYQPQHF
TRBJ2-1 . TRBV5-1 . TGCGCCAGCAGCCCTCACAGGGACTCCTACAATGAGCAGTTCTTC CASSPHRDSYNEQFF
TRBJ2-3 TRBD2 TRBV7-9 . TGTGCCAGCAGCTTAGGACTAGCGGAAGATACGCAGTATTTT CASSLGLAEDTQYF
TRBJ1-2 . TRBV7-8 . TGTGCCAGCAGCCCCTCCGAAGTCGCGTCCTTCTATGGCTACACCTTC CASSPSEVASFYGYTF
TRBJ2-5 TRBD1 TRBV15 . TGTGCCACCAGCAGAGGAGTAGGGACAGAAGAGACCCAGTACTTC CATSRGVGTEETQYF
TRBJ2-3 . TRBV27 . TGTGCCAGCAGGGGGCCGGCGCTCTCACGATCCACAGATACGCAGTATTTT CASRGPALSRSTDTQYF
TRBJ2-3 TRBD2 TRBV5-5 few TGTGCCAGCAGCCCGCTAGCGGGAGGGATGGCAGATACGCAGTATTTT CASSPLAGGMADTQYF
TRBJ2-5 TRBD1 TRBV29-1 few TGCAGCGCCTGGACAGGGGGAGAGACCCAGTACTTC CSAWTGGETQYF
TRBJ1-4 TRBD1 TRBV6-1 . TGTGCCAGCAGTGGAGGGGGCGCTTATGAAAAACTGTTTTTT CASSGGGAYEKLFF
TRBJ2-7 . TRBV18 few TGTGCCAGCTCTCCTTCCTCTAGGGAGCAGTACTTC CASSPSSREQYF